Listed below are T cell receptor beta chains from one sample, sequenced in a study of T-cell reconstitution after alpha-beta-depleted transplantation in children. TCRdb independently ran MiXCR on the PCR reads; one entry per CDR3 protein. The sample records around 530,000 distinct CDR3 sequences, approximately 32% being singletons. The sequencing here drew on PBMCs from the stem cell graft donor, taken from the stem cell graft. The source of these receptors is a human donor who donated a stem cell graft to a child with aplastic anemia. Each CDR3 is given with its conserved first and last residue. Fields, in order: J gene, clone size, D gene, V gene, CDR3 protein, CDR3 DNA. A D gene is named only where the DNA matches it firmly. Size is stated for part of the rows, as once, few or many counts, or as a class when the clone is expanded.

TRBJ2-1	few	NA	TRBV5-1	CASSLQDSKQQFF	TGCGCCAGCAGCTTGCAGGACAGCAAGCAGCAGTTCTTC
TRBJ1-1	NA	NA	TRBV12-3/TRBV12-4	CASSLGAVEAFF	TGTGCCAGCAGTTTAGGGGCAGTTGAAGCTTTCTTT
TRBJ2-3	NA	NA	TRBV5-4	CASSLGTTDTDTQYF	TGTGCCAGCAGCTTGGGGACTACCGACACAGATACGCAGTATTTT
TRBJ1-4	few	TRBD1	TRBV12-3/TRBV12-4	CASSSRDRTEKLFF	TGTGCCAGCAGTTCCCGGGACAGGACTGAAAAACTGTTTTTT
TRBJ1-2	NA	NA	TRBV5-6	CASSLLVDRYGYTF	TGTGCCAGCAGCTTGCTGGTAGACCGTTATGGCTACACCTTC
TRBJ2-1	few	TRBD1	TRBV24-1	CATSDQTGVYNEQFF	TGTGCCACCAGTGATCAAACAGGGGTCTACAATGAGCAGTTCTTC
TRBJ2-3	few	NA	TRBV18	CASSPLKDGGDDTQYF	TGTGCCAGCTCACCTCTCAAAGATGGAGGGGATGATACGCAGTATTTT
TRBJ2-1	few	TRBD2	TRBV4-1	CASSPGLAGVPYNEQFF	TGCGCCAGCAGCCCTGGGCTAGCGGGAGTCCCCTACAATGAGCAGTTCTTC
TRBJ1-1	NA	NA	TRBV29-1	CSVEAEGREKKAFF	TGCAGCGTTGAGGCCGAGGGCAGGGAAAAAAAAGCTTTCTTT
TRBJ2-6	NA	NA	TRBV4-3	CASSQAGQSSGANVLTF	TGCGCCAGCAGCCAAGCGGGTCAGAGCTCTGGGGCCAACGTCCTGACTTTC
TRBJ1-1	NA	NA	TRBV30	CAWSVTSPRAFF	TGTGCCTGGAGTGTTACGAGTCCCCGAGCTTTCTTT
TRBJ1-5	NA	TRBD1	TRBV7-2	CASSSGTVNSNQPQHF	TGTGCCAGCAGCTCCGGGACAGTCAATAGCAATCAGCCCCAGCATTTT
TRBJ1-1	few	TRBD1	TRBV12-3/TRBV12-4	CASLRGTQGSAFF	TGTGCCAGCCTCAGGGGGACACAGGGCTCAGCTTTCTTT
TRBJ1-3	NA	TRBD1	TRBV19	CASYIGRGLRSGNTIYF	TGTGCCAGTTATATCGGCAGGGGGCTACGCTCTGGAAACACCATATATTTT
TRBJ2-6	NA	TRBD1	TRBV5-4	CASSSGQGVYGANVLTF	TGTGCCAGCAGCTCCGGACAGGGGGTTTATGGGGCCAACGTCCTGACTTTC
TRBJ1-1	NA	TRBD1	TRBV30	CAWSRNRGNTEAFF	TGTGCCTGGAGTCGGAACAGGGGCAACACTGAAGCTTTCTTT
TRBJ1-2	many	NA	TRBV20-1	CSALRGDTVDTF	TGCAGTGCCCTCCGTGGGGACACGGTGGACACCTTC
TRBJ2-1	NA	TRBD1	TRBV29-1	CSVGPGGNEQFF	TGCAGCGTTGGACCAGGGGGTAATGAGCAGTTCTTC
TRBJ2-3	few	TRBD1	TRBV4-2	CASSQDRQGENTQYF	TGTGCCAGCAGCCAAGATCGCCAGGGGGAAAATACGCAGTATTTT
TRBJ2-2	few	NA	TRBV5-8	CASSTRTAGELFF	TGTGCCAGCAGCACACGGACCGCCGGGGAGCTGTTTTTT
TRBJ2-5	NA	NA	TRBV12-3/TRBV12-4	CASSLIRDPGETQYF	TGTGCCAGCAGTTTAATCCGGGACCCGGGAGAGACCCAGTACTTC
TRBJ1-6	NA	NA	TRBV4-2	CASSQEWTRGSPLHF	TGTGCCAGCAGCCAAGAATGGACTAGAGGTTCACCCCTCCACTTT
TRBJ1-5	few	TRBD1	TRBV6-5	CASSYWLGMTGGEQPQHF	TGTGCCAGCAGTTATTGGCTCGGGATGACAGGGGGAGAGCAGCCCCAGCATTTT
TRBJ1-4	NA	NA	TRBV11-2	CASSLAEQPSNEKLFF	TGTGCCAGCAGCTTAGCCGAGCAGCCGTCTAATGAAAAACTGTTTTTT
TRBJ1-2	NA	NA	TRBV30	CAWSSYGYTF	TGTGCCTGGAGCTCCTATGGCTACACCTTC
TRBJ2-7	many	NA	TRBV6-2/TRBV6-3	CASSYSSYEQYF	TGTGCCAGCAGTTATAGCTCCTACGAGCAGTACTTC
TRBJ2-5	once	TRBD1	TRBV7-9	CASSPDRTNQETQYF	TGTGCCAGCAGCCCGGACAGGACCAACCAAGAGACCCAGTACTTC
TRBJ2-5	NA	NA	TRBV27	CASSRTPEGWRETQYF	TGTGCCAGCAGCCGGACCCCGGAAGGCTGGCGAGAGACCCAGTACTTC
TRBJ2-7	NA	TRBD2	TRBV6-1	CASLLDTSASYEQYF	TGTGCCAGCCTCCTCGACACTAGCGCATCCTACGAGCAGTACTTC
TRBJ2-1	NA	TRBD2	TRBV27	CASTPGRAGYNEQFF	TGTGCCAGCACCCCGGGGAGGGCGGGATACAATGAGCAGTTCTTC
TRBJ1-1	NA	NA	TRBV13	CASSDEAFF	TGTGCCAGCAGTGATGAAGCTTTCTTT
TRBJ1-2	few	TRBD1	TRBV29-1	CSVGRTGGPNYGYTF	TGCAGCGTGGGAAGGACAGGGGGCCCGAACTATGGCTACACCTTC
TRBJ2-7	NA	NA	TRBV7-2	CASSSRGGVPEDYEQYF	TGTGCCAGCAGCTCCCGGGGCGGAGTCCCCGAGGACTACGAGCAGTACTTC
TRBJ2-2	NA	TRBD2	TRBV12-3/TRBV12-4	CASIGLAGPPNTGELFF	TGTGCCAGCATCGGACTAGCGGGCCCACCGAACACCGGGGAGCTGTTTTTT
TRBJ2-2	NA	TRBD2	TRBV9	CASSAHSGSAVGELFF	TGTGCCAGCAGCGCACATAGCGGGAGTGCTGTCGGGGAGCTGTTTTTT
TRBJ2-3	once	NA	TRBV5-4	CASSLELSDTQYF	TGTGCCAGCAGCTTGGAGTTATCGGATACGCAGTATTTT
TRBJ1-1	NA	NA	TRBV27	CASSFEDGNTEAFF	TGTGCCAGCAGTTTTGAGGACGGGAACACTGAAGCTTTCTTT
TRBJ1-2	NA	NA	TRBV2	CASSDWLQGSYGYTF	TGTGCCAGCAGTGACTGGCTTCAAGGGAGCTATGGCTACACCTTC
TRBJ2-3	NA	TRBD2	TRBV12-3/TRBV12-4	CASSWGLAWAQDTQYF	TGTGCCAGCAGTTGGGGACTAGCATGGGCACAAGATACGCAGTATTTT
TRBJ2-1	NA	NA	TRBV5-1	CASSLSSLARGEQFF	TGCGCCAGCAGCTTGTCGTCGCTAGCGCGAGGTGAGCAGTTCTTC
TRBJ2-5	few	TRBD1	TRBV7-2	CASSLVTGGRETQYF	TGTGCCAGCAGCTTAGTGACAGGGGGAAGAGAGACCCAGTACTTC
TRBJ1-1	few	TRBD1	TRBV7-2	CASSFIQGVAFF	TGTGCCAGCAGCTTTATACAGGGGGTAGCTTTCTTT
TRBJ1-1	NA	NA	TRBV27	CASSFYPNTEAFF	TGTGCCAGCAGTTTTTACCCGAACACTGAAGCTTTCTTT
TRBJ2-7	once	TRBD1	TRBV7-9	CASSRGTDPQEQYF	TGTGCCAGCAGTAGGGGGACAGACCCTCAGGAGCAGTACTTC
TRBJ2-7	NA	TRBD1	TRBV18	CASSPGTGHTHEQYF	TGTGCCAGCTCACCAGGGACAGGACATACCCACGAGCAGTACTTC
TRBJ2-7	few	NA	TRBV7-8	CASSRERWLSSYEQYF	TGTGCCAGCAGCCGAGAACGTTGGCTCAGCTCCTACGAGCAGTACTTC
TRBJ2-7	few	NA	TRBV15	CATSRVGSDHYEQYF	TGTGCCACCAGCAGAGTGGGTAGCGATCACTACGAGCAGTACTTC
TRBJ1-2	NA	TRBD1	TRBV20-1	CSARLTTGADTGGYTF	TGCAGTGCTAGACTCACGACAGGGGCAGATACCGGCGGCTACACCTTC
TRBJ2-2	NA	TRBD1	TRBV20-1	CSARFPRQGRITGELFF	TGCAGTGCTAGATTCCCCCGACAGGGTCGGATCACCGGGGAGCTGTTTTTT
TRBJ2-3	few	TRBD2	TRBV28	CASSGGGRGTNTQYF	TGTGCCAGCAGTGGGGGCGGGAGGGGTACAAATACGCAGTATTTT
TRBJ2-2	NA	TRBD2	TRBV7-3	CASSSSGSSGELFF	TGTGCCAGCAGCTCTAGCGGGAGCTCCGGGGAGCTGTTTTTT
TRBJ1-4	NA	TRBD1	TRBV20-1	CSASRRDREKHSTNEKLFF	TGCAGTGCTTCCCGTCGGGACAGGGAGAAACACTCAACTAATGAAAAACTGTTTTTT
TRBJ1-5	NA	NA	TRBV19	CASSVPGNQMEPQHF	TGTGCCAGTAGTGTACCCGGGAACCAAATGGAGCCCCAGCATTTT
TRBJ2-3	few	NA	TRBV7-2	CASSYWGRSTDTQYF	TGTGCCAGCAGCTATTGGGGAAGGAGCACAGATACGCAGTATTTT
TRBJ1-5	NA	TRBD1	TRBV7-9	CASSLSGGPNQPQHF	TGTGCCAGCAGCTTATCAGGGGGTCCTAATCAGCCCCAGCATTTT
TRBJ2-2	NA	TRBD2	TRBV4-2	CASSPSGGTSGSIYTGELFF	TGTGCCAGCAGCCCCTCTGGGGGGACTAGCGGGAGTATATACACCGGGGAGCTGTTTTTT
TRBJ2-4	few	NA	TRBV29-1	CSVKTVAKNIQYF	TGCAGCGTGAAGACAGTAGCCAAAAACATTCAGTACTTC
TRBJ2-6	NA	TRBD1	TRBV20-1	CSARTGQGGTGANVLTF	TGCAGTGCTAGGACGGGACAGGGGGGGACTGGGGCCAACGTCCTGACTTTC
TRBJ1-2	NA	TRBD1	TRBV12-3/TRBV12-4	CASSDRVENYGYTF	TGTGCCAGCAGCGACAGGGTGGAAAACTATGGCTACACCTTC